This T cell receptor (beta chain) emerged from a study of PD-1 blockade in mismatch repair-deficient tumors. Produced via immunoSEQ multiplex PCR; TCRdb's table is partial and in-frame only. The table includes 30,000 to 45,000 clones, approximately 88% detected once. There are 15 residues in the CDR3. The germline V gene encodes CDR1 SGHNT and CDR2 YYREEE (reference sequence). Trimming cost V 1 base and J 2 bases; bases outside gene matches: 5. V is TRBV5-4 and J is TRBJ1-2, with 7 bases lining up with TRBD1. The specimen comprised PBMCs, sampled 38 to 40 weeks after starting pembrolizumab. This sequence was found in an adult with mismatch repair-deficient cancer. The CDR3 region is CASSLRTGPNYGYTF. The CDR3 coding sequence is TGTGCCAGCAGCTTGCGGACAGGACCCAACTATGGCTACACCTTC.